The 11 T cell receptor beta chains in this list originate from one sample, sequenced in a study of T cell changes during pregnancy in multiple sclerosis. Measured with immunoSEQ multiplex PCR; TCRdb has only the in-frame clones, and not every one. The table records roughly 69,000 clones, about 90% of them present only once. This sample comprised peripheral blood, obtained after pregnancy. All receptors come from a female donor with multiple sclerosis, enrolled in a pregnancy study.

This clone was detected once. Here the CDR3 DNA reads TGTGCCAGCGGGGGGGGGTATGGCTACACCTTC. Its translation: CASGGGYGYTF. V usage is TRBV2 and J usage is TRBJ1-2; tentatively, D is TRBD1 (5 bases). Per germline, CDR1 SNHLY and CDR2 FYNNEI. The CDR3 contains 11 residues. The germline V and J ends were trimmed by 8 bases and 5 bases, with 9 bases remaining between them.

CDR3 bases: TGTGCCAGCAGCCCCACGCCCGGGACAGTCTACGAGCAGTACTTC. Amino acids: CASSPTPGTVYEQYF. This sequence joins TRBV7-3 and TRBJ2-7; 7 nucleotides line up with TRBD1. The CDR3 is 15 amino acids. Germline V CDR1 and CDR2: SGHTA, FQGTGA. V dropped 5 bases and J dropped 3; count of bases not matched to a gene: 10. The complete variable domain, with remaining parts taken from reference TRBV7-3 and TRBJ2-7, reads GAGVSQTPSNKVTEKGKYVELRCDPISGHTALYWYRQSLGQGPEFLIYFQGTGAADDSGLPNDRFFAVRPEGSVSTLKIQRTERGDSAVYLCASSPTPGTVYEQYFGPGTRLTVT.

This clone was counted between two and nine times. The chain links TRBV4-2 to TRBJ2-5, with TRBD2 matching 7 bases. With V trimmed by 2 bases and J by 1 base, 4 bases remained unmatched. The CDR3 extends over 15 amino acids. CDR1 LGHNA and CDR2 YNFKEQ come from the germline V gene. CDR3 coding DNA: TGTGCCAGCAGCCAAACCGCTAGCGGCCAAGAGACCCAGTACTTC. Translating gives CASSQTASGQETQYF.

The chain couples TRBV5-5 to TRBJ2-1; D uncertain. The V and J ends lost 0 bases and 0 bases respectively, with 7 bases between them. Germline-derived CDR1 and CDR2 are SGHKS and YYEKEE (reference sequence). The CDR3 has 15 residues. CDR3 bases: TGTGCCAGCAGCTTGGTACTTCCCTCCTACAATGAGCAGTTCTTC. It is translated as CASSLVLPSYNEQFF.

The rearrangement uses TRBV5-1 and TRBJ2-7, with a possible D match to TRBD1 (5 bases). This CDR3 is 16 amino acids long. V lost 0 bases and J 0 bases, leaving 13 bases between the germline ends. Germline-derived CDR1 and CDR2 are SGHRS and YFSETQ. The CDR3 spells CASSLVVGPHSYEQYF. The CDR3 bases are TGCGCCAGCAGCTTGGTAGTGGGGCCGCACTCCTACGAGCAGTACTTC.

This rearrangement joins TRBV10-3 to TRBJ2-1; 10 nucleotides agree with TRBD2. Trimming took 3 bases from V and 14 from J; bases not matched to a gene: 4. The CDR3 runs to 12 residues. The germline V gene has CDR1 ENHRY and CDR2 SYGVKD. CDR3 nucleotide sequence: TGTGCCATCAGTGATACCGGGACTAGCGAGTTCTTC. Its translation is CAISDTGTSEFF.

This rearrangement joins TRBV2 to TRBJ2-7; a weak D match, TRBD2 (5 bases). The CDR3 is 11 residues long. Germline CDR1 and CDR2: SNHLY and FYNNEI. Trimming removed 6 bases from V and 2 bases from J, with 5 bases in between. In nucleotides, the CDR3 is TGTGCCAGCAGGGAGGCCTACGAGCAGTACTTC. Translating it yields CASREAYEQYF. The complete variable domain, with remaining parts taken from reference TRBV2 and TRBJ2-7, reads EPEVTQTPSHQVTQMGQEVILRCVPISNHLYFYWYRQILGQKVEFLVSFYNNEISEKSEIFDDQFSVERPDGSNFTLKIRSTKLEDSAMYFCASREAYEQYFGPGTRLTVT.

The chain recombines TRBV21-1 with TRBJ1-3; TRBD1, the D gene given by the table, was not confirmed from the DNA. TRBV21-1 is flagged as a pseudogene. The CDR3 is 15 residues long. Here the CDR3 reads CASSPYRGKRNTIYF. The CDR3 region has the DNA TGTGCCAGCAGCCCTTACAGGGGTAAAAGAAACACCATATATTTT.

The rearrangement uses TRBV6-6 and TRBJ2-3, with a weak D call TRBD2 (5 bases). The V gene's germline CDR1 is MNHNY and CDR2 SVGAGI (reference sequence). The ends were cut back, 0 bases at V and 1 base at J, with 8 bases in the middle. This CDR3 spans 15 amino acids. CDR3 bases: TGTGCCAGCAGTTACTCGGTCGGGGGCACAGATACGCAGTATTTT. This gives the protein CASSYSVGGTDTQYF.

The chain combines TRBV9 with TRBJ2-3; TRBD2 matches 11 bases. CDR1 and CDR2 (germline): SGDLS, YYNGEE. The CDR3 is 16 residues long. With 3 bases clipped from V and 3 bases from J, the junction kept 6 bases outside the gene matches. The CDR3 here is CASSGFSGRGTDTQYF. The CDR3 nucleotides read TGTGCCAGCAGCGGTTTTAGCGGGAGGGGGACAGATACGCAGTATTTT.

The chain recombines TRBV6-6 with TRBJ2-2, with 8 bases aligning to TRBD1. Germline CDR1 MNHNY, CDR2 SVGAGI (reference sequence). After removal of 2 bases from V and 3 bases from J, the junction contained 5 bases not matched to a gene. The CDR3 contains 16 residues. In DNA, the CDR3 is TGTGCCAGCAGTTACCCCAGGGGGCAGGACACCGGGGAGCTGTTTTTT. Translating it yields CASSYPRGQDTGELFF.